Below, 21 T cell receptor beta chains from the same sample are listed, as sequenced in a study of CXCR3-negative and CXCR3-positive naive CD8 T cells. Findings and limits, study-wide: CXCR3-positive naive cells had TRB CDR3s that were more hydrophobic than CXCR3-negative naive cells had.

No antigens are known for them. UMI-tagged TRB cDNA libraries were built via 5' RACE. Using the 5' RACE reads, TCRdb records one entry per CDR3 protein without DNA. The sample includes tens of thousands of distinct CDR3 sequences. The sequenced material came from naive CXCR3+ CD8+ T cells from blood. Documented subset: CD45RO-CCR7+CD27+CD95- naive CD8+ T cells expressing CXCR3 (TNR3+). These receptors were obtained from a human donor in good health. Some clones in this sample may be carry-over from other donors' samples.

The V call is TRBV20-1, the J call TRBJ2-1; TCRdb gives TRBD2 as the D gene, but with no DNA this cannot be confirmed. This CDR3 spans 18 amino acids. Germline CDR1 is DFQATT and CDR2 is SNEGSKA (reference sequence). CDR3 loop: CSAPAALAKGILYNEQFF.

The V call is TRBV27, the J call TRBJ1-1; the TCRdb call, TRBD1, lacks DNA for checking. The germline V gene has CDR1 MNHEY and CDR2 SMNVEV (reference sequence). CDR3 length equals 12 residues. The CDR3 sequence: CASSFTGGEAFF.

The V gene is TRBV20-1, the J gene TRBJ2-5; TCRdb indicates TRBD1, and absent DNA this call remains unverified. The germline V gene has CDR1 DFQATT and CDR2 SNEGSKA (reference sequence). The CDR3 consists of 14 residues. CDR3 amino acids: CSARPEGGWETQYF.

The gene calls are TRBV13 and TRBJ2-7. The germline V gene has CDR1 PRHDT and CDR2 FYEKMQ (reference sequence). The CDR3 loop spans 14 amino acids. This CDR3 reads CASSSPDLNYEQYF.

The chain links TRBV13 to TRBJ1-2. CDR1 is PRHDT and CDR2 is FYEKMQ in the germline V gene (reference sequence). CDR3 length: 15 residues. The CDR3: CASSAHEAGYYGYTF.

The V gene is TRBV5-6, the J gene TRBJ2-7. The germline CDR1 and CDR2 sequences are SGHDT and YYEEEE. There are 12 residues in the CDR3. The CDR3 here is CASNLDGDEQYF. Based on the CDR3 plus reference TRBV5-6 and TRBJ2-7, the full variable domain is DAGVTQSPTHLIKTRGQQVTLRCSPKSGHDTVSWYQQALGQGPQFIFQYYEEEERQRGNFPDRFSGHQFPNYSSELNVNALLLGDSALYLCASNLDGDEQYFGPGTRLTVT.

This sequence joins TRBV4-3 and TRBJ2-7. CDR3 length equals 15 residues. Germline V gene lookup returns CDR1 LGHNA and CDR2 YSLEER. CDR3 residues: CASSQDQGFSYEQYF.

The genes are TRBV28 and TRBJ2-7; TCRdb names TRBD1, which stays unverified in the absence of DNA. This CDR3 is 12 amino acids long. Looked up from germline, CDR1 is MDHEN and CDR2 is SYDVKM. The CDR3 sequence: CASTLGRAEQYF.

This chain joins TRBV27 and TRBJ2-5. The CDR3 has 13 residues. The V gene's germline CDR1 is MNHEY and CDR2 SMNVEV (reference sequence). The CDR3 region is CASSLRLQETQYF.

The chain links TRBV11-2 to TRBJ1-1; the TCRdb call, TRBD1, lacks DNA for checking. The CDR3 length is 18 residues. Germline-derived CDR1 and CDR2 are SGHAT and FQNNGV. The CDR3 here is CASSLDKGVGRPRTEAFF.

The V call is TRBV10-3, the J call TRBJ2-3. Germline V gene data show CDR1 as ENHRY and CDR2 as SYGVKD. CDR3 length: 13 amino acids. The CDR3 sequence: CAISVVWTDTQYF.

The rearrangement uses TRBV7-9 and TRBJ2-1; TCRdb's D call, TRBD1, is unchecked because there is no DNA. This CDR3 region has 14 residues. Germline V gene sequence: CDR1 SEHNR, CDR2 FQNEAQ (reference sequence). The CDR3 spells CASRRDSGDNEQFF.

J is TRBJ1-2 and V is TRBV9; lacking DNA, the TRBD1 call made by TCRdb goes unchecked. This CDR3 spans 12 amino acids. CDR1 is SGDLS and CDR2 is YYNGEE in the germline V gene. CDR3 amino acids: CASNRTGDGYTF. Supplemented by reference TRBV9 and TRBJ1-2, the full variable domain reads DSGVTQTPKHLITATGQRVTLRCSPRSGDLSVYWYQQSLDQGLQFLIQYYNGEERAKGNILERFSAQQFPDLHSELNLSSLELGDSALYFCASNRTGDGYTFGSGTRLTVV.

CDR3 residues: CASGGENTGELFF. The chain uses TRBV9 and TRBJ2-2. The CDR3 contains 13 residues. Germline-derived CDR1 and CDR2 are SGDLS and YYNGEE.

This chain connects TRBV29-1 to TRBJ2-7; checking the TCRdb D call of TRBD1 is not possible without DNA. Germline CDR1 SQVTM, CDR2 ANQGSEA. The CDR3 is 13 residues long. Here the CDR3 reads CSVLRTVPGEQYF.

The chain employs TRBV7-9 and TRBJ2-7; TCRdb's D call of TRBD1 is untestable without DNA. The CDR3 is made up of 15 amino acids. CDR1 is SEHNR, CDR2 FQNEAQ, per germline (reference sequence). The CDR3 protein is CASSLEGEGSYEQYF.

The chain links TRBV19 to TRBJ1-2; lacking DNA, the TRBD1 call made by TCRdb goes unchecked. CDR3 length: 12 amino acids. The germline CDR1 and CDR2 sequences are LNHDA and SQIVND (reference sequence). The CDR3 region is CASTGTGYGYTF.

The V call is TRBV11-3, the J call TRBJ1-1; TCRdb proposes TRBD1, but this gene call is untestable without DNA. Germline V gene sequence: CDR1 SGHNT, CDR2 YENEEA. The CDR3 consists of 15 residues. CDR3 amino acids: CASSLVVGANTEAFF.

V and J are TRBV7-6 and TRBJ2-7. The germline V gene has CDR1 SGHVS and CDR2 FNYEAQ. The CDR3 consists of 13 residues. The CDR3: CASSQEGNYEQYF.

The chain employs TRBV7-9 and TRBJ1-1; TCRdb's D call, TRBD1, is unchecked because there is no DNA. CDR1 is SEHNR, CDR2 FQNEAQ, per germline (reference sequence). CDR3 length: 16 residues. This CDR3 is CASSSRDPGVGAEAFF.

The rearrangement joins TRBV29-1 to TRBJ2-1; TCRdb calls TRBD2, which cannot be checked without DNA. Per germline, CDR1 SQVTM and CDR2 ANQGSEA. The CDR3 is 13 residues long. This CDR3 is CSVASGRGDEQFF.